This T cell receptor beta chain originates from a study of blood T cell repertoires in COVID-19 (dated by TCRdb to about 2020). At the level of the whole study: Collaborator samples came from the United States, Italy and Spain and covered acute and convalescent phases of COVID-19. The material from the prospective study consisted of cDNA or gDNA derived from T cells, B-cell-depleted T cells, or PBMCs. The dataset comprised deeply sampled blood TCRbeta repertoires from subjects exposed to, actively infected with, or recovered from COVID-19. A freely available public database, intended as a resource for researchers studying the immune response to SARS-CoV-2, is where the repertoires were released. Samples were obtained from the ongoing ImmuneRACE study (first 160 participants) and from roughly 1,300 subjects provided by 6 global collaborators. Sample metadata almost always included a de-identified subject ID, COVID-19 status, age in years and sex. Where available, HLA class I and class II types were taken from metadata supplied by the sample provider and were not determined by assay-based typing. Beyond this particular receptor, the publication reports: Clinical and demographic metadata were provided uncurated, with the amount varying by source and participant.

The immunoSEQ Assay, a bias-controlled multiplex PCR, was used to amplify TCRbeta CDR3 regions from genomic DNA. The published analysis was carried out like this. Nucleated cell counts per sample were estimated from amplification of reference gene primers within the assay. Sequence reads were collapsed and filtered to measure the absolute abundance of every unique TCRbeta CDR3 rearrangement. For each sample, productive Simpson clonality was calculated as the square root of Simpson's diversity index across productive rearrangements. This is the immuneACCESS table as TCRdb keeps it, with only in-frame sequences that have V and J called. A part of the clones is gone; compared with another copy, unresolved V genes explain less than half, and the rest is unexplained. V, J and clone size reflect that table, while D and trimming were determined from the DNA. This sample is represented by around 400,000 clones; about 90% of them were singletons. About 1.7% of the sample comes from the top ten.

Per the germline V gene, MDHEN is the CDR1 and SYDVKM is the CDR2. The CDR3 starts with the cysteine, ends with the phenylalanine, and has 14 residues. The sequence is cut down to CDR3 DNA, 42 bases in frame from base 1. Relative to germline, V is 3 bases shorter and J is 4 bases shorter, with 12 bases between their ends. A word on this clone: No antigen is known for it. Within one base of it there is no much larger clone, and no base qualities were kept.

Participants in the prospective study were aged roughly 18 to 89 years, lived in some 24 United States geographic areas, and enrolled through a virtual design. Cohort assignment in the prospective study relied on participant-reported clinical history from a screening survey and a study questionnaire. ImmuneRACE Cohort 3 recovered participants were defined by two consecutive negative NP/OP PCR tests, healthcare professional clearance, or symptom resolution. In the prospective study, whole blood, serum and a nasopharyngeal or oropharyngeal swab were collected from each participant by mobile phlebotomists. Prospective study participants could optionally give additional blood draws and questionnaires over an approximately two-month period. Prospective study blood samples were shipped either frozen or at room temperature before DNA extraction.

The chain employs TRBV28 and TRBJ2-5; too little of a D gene remains to name it. The sequenced sample was PBMCs or T cells enriched from blood (not recorded which). The TCR was taken from a woman in her twenties or thirties who had recovered from COVID-19. The DNA is as follows: TGTGCCAGCAGTTTCTCGAGGTTCCTAGAGACCCAGTACTTC. This sequence encodes CASSFSRFLETQYF.